This entry lists 5 T cell receptor beta chains sequenced from one sample in a study of T cells after yellow fever vaccination. TCRdb passed the 5' RACE reads through MiXCR, listing each CDR3 protein once. The sample shows some 160,000 distinct CDR3 sequences, around 7% of them seen only once. Sequencing was performed on CD4+ T cells sorted from PBMCs, taken around 5 days after the first yellow fever vaccination. The receptors stem from a man younger than 30 who received the YFV17D yellow fever vaccine.

This clonotype was recorded at least ten times. The V gene is TRBV5-6, the J gene TRBJ1-1, with D possibly matching TRBD1 (5 bases). The V gene lost 0 bases and the J gene lost 3 bases, with 15 bases spanning the gap. Germline V gene lookup returns CDR1 SGHDT and CDR2 YYEEEE. This CDR3 spans 16 amino acids. The CDR3 DNA sequence: TGTGCCAGCAGCTTGGTTCGGGGGACGACGCACACTGAAGCTTTCTTT. Its translation is CASSLVRGTTHTEAFF.

This clonotype appeared many times. The chain is built from TRBV7-2 and TRBJ2-7; D call uncertain. The CDR3 is made up of 13 amino acids. Germline-derived CDR1 and CDR2 are SGHTA and FQGNSA. The V end was cut by 1 base, the J end by 6 bases, with 10 bases between. CDR3 loop: CASSLGPIAEQYV. DNA of the CDR3: TGTGCCAGCAGCTTAGGCCCGATAGCCGAGCAGTACGTC.

The V call is TRBV6-1, the J call TRBJ2-3; 7 bases fit TRBD2. After removal of 10 bases from V and 0 bases from J, the junction contained 10 bases not matched to a gene. CDR3 length: 15 residues. The V gene's germline CDR1 is MNHNS and CDR2 SASEGT. The CDR3 DNA reads TGTGCCACGGGAGGCGGGAGATCTAGCACAGATACGCAGTATTTT. Amino acids: CATGGGRSSTDTQYF.

V usage is TRBV3-1 and J usage is TRBJ2-2; tentatively, D is TRBD2 (6 bases). The germline CDR1 and CDR2 sequences are LGHDT and YNNKEL (reference sequence). Between the trimmed V and J ends, which lost 11 bases and 2 bases, there was a span of 24 bases. The CDR3 length is 17 residues. In nucleotides, the CDR3 is TGTGCCTCCTGCCAAGAAGGGCGGGGAGCAAACACCGGGGAGCTGTTTTTT. It encodes CASCQEGRGANTGELFF.

Ten or more counts support this clonotype. The rearrangement joins TRBV5-1 to TRBJ2-2; TRBD2 is a possible D gene (6 bases). Trimming took 4 bases from V and 4 from J, leaving 11 bases between them. The CDR3 is made up of 14 amino acids. Germline V CDR1 and CDR2: SGHRS, YFSETQ. CDR3: CASSALAVTGELFF. CDR3 DNA sequence: TGCGCCAGCAGCGCGTTAGCGGTCACCGGGGAGCTGTTTTTT. Combining the CDR3 with reference TRBV5-1 and TRBJ2-2 gives the whole variable domain KAGVTQTPRYLIKTRGQQVTLSCSPISGHRSVSWYQQTPGQGLQFLFEYFSETQRNKGNFPGRFSGRQFSNSRSEMNVSTLELGDSALYLCASSALAVTGELFFGEGSRLTVL.